This T cell receptor (beta chain) was obtained from a study of cytomegalovirus exposure and HLA in healthy donors. Study-level points and caveats: The authors assumed roughly uniform sequencing depth across donors for presence/absence analyses. Later analysis showed TCR association rates varying by HLA locus, highest for DRB1 and lowest for HLA-C.

On this clone: Its antigen is unidentified.

It was with 60 Vbeta and 13 Jbeta primers that the PCR ran. Original methodology: Per a later analysis, the number of unique TCR beta chains was roughly 80 million, of which some 10 million were shared. TCRdb's copy holds only in-frame clones and misses some; the assay was immunoSEQ multiplex PCR. For V, J and clone size, that table is used; D and trimming come from the DNA. The table lists 150,000 to 200,000 clones, around four fifths of them singletons. Germline V gene data show CDR1 as SGHRS and CDR2 as YFSETQ. The CDR3 totals 16 residues. Unmatched junction bases numbered 8, after V lost 0 bases and J lost 3 bases.

The sequencing input was PBMCs. The origin of this receptor is a female donor in good health and CMV-seronegative. The chain is built from TRBV5-1 and TRBJ2-5; TRBD1 aligns across 7 bases. CDR3 region: CASSLAIGTVKETQYF. The CDR3 bases are TGCGCCAGCAGCTTGGCGATTGGGACAGTTAAAGAGACCCAGTACTTC.